The sequence of this T cell receptor (beta chain) was determined in a study of T cell responses to AZD1222 COVID-19 vaccine. Study findings and constraints: Vaccination with two AZD1222 doses was followed by a rise in Spike-specific TCR breadth and depth. None of the repertoires were sampled until the peak T cell response had passed. The span of vaccine-associated CD4 TCRs extended across spike, with dominance at 160-218 and 743-854.

This clone was detected a few times. Its antigen is as yet unknown. Sequencing was performed with immunoSEQ multiplex PCR; in TCRdb, only in-frame clones are kept and a portion is missing. The top ten clones hold 25% to 30% of a sample with under 150,000 clones, about 88% of them seen once. CDR3 size: 12 residues. Trimming cost V 2 bases and J 5 bases, with 6 bases left between them. Germline values: CDR1 MNHEY, CDR2 SVGEGT. The chain carries TRBV6-2 or TRBV6-3 and TRBJ1-1; D gene ambiguous. The receptor's source is an adult in good health. Sequenced material: peripheral blood, taken on day 0 of AZD1222 vaccination. Written as DNA, the CDR3 is TGTGCCAGCAGTTACCTTGGGACTGAAGCTTTCTTT. It codes for CASSYLGTEAFF.